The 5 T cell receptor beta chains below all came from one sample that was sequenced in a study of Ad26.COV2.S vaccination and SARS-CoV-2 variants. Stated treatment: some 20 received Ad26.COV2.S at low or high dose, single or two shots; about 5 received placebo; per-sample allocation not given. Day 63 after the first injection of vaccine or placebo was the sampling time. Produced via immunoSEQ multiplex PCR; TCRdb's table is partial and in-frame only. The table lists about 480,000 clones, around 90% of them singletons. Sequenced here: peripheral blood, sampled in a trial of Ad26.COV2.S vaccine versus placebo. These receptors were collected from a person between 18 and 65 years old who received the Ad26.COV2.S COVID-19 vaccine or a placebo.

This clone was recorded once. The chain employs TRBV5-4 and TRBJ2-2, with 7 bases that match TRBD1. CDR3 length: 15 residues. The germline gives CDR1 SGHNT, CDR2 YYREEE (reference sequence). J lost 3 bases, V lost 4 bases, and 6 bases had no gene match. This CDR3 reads CASSETGLDTGELFF. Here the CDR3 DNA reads TGTGCCAGCAGCGAGACAGGGTTGGACACCGGGGAGCTGTTTTTT.

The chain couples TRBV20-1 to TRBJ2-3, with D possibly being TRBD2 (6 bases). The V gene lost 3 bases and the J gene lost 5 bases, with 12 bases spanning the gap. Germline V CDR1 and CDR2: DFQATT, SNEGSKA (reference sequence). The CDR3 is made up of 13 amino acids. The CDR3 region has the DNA TGCAGTGCTAGTTGGAGGGCAGAAGATACGCAGTATTTT. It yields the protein CSASWRAEDTQYF.

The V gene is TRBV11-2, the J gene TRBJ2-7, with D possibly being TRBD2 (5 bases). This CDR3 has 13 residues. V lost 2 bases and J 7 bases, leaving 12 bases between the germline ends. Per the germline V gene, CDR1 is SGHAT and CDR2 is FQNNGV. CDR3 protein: CASSLRPGGEQYF. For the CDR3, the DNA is TGTGCCAGCAGCTTACGTCCGGGCGGGGAGCAGTACTTC.

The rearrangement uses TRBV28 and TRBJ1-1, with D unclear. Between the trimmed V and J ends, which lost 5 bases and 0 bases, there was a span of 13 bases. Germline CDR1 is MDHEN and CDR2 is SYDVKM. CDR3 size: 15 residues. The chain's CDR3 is CASSGNRPLNTEAFF. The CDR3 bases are TGTGCCAGCAGTGGAAACCGGCCCCTGAACACTGAAGCTTTCTTT.

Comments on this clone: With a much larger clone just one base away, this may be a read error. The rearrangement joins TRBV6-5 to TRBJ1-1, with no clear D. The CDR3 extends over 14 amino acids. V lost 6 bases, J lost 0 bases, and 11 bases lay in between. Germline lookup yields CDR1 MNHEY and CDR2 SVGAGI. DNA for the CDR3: TGTGCCAGCAGGGAGACGGGAATGAACACTGAAGCTTTCTTT. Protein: CASRETGMNTEAFF.